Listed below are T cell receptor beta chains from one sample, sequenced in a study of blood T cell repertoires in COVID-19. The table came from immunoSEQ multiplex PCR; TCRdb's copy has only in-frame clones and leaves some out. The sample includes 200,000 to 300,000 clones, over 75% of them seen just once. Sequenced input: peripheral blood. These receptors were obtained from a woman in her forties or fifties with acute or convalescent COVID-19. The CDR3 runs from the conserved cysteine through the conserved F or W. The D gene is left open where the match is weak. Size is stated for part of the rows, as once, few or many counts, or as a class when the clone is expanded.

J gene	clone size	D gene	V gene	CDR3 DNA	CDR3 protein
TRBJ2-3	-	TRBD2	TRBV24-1	TGTGCCACCAGTGCGCTAGCGGGAGCAGATACGCAGTATTTT	CATSALAGADTQYF
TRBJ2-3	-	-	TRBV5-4	TGTGCCAGCAGCTTTACAGGATTGGCAGATACGCAGTATTTT	CASSFTGLADTQYF
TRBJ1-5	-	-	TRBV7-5	TGTGTCAGAAGCTTAAATGCGTTCTATAGCAATCAGCCCCAGCATTTT	CVRSLNAFYSNQPQHF
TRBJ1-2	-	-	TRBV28	TGTGCCAGCAGTTTAACGGGGGGACGGGGCTACACCTTC	CASSLTGGRGYTF
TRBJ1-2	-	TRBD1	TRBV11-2	TGTGCCAGCAGCTTCCTCCGGGGACAGGCCGCATTCTATGGCTACACCTTC	CASSFLRGQAAFYGYTF
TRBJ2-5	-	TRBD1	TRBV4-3	TGCGCCAGCAGCCCGTGGACAGGGGCCGGGCAGGGAGAGACCCAGTACTTC	CASSPWTGAGQGETQYF
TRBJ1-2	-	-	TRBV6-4	TGTGCCAGCAGATCCGAGCCCCTTGCTAACTATGGCTACACCTTC	CASRSEPLANYGYTF
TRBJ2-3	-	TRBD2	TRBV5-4	TGTGCCAGCAGCAGACTAGCGGGAGGCGGAGATACGCAGTATTTT	CASSRLAGGGDTQYF
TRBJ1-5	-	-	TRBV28	TGTGCCAGCAGTTTCGGCCAGGGTAGGTTGGCCCAGCATTTT	CASSFGQGRLAQHF
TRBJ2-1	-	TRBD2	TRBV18	TGTGCCAGCTCACACCCGACTAGCGGGAGCTCCTACAATGAGCAGTTCTTC	CASSHPTSGSSYNEQFF
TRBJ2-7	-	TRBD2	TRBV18	TGTGCCAGCTCGCTTACTAGCGGGAGCTCCTACGAGCAGTACTTC	CASSLTSGSSYEQYF
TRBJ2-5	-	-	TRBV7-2	TGTGCCAGCAGCTTCGGAGCGACTCAAGAGACCCAGTACTTC	CASSFGATQETQYF
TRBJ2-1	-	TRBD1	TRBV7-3	TGTGCCAGCAGCTCGGACAGGAGCTCCTACAATGAGCAGTTCTTC	CASSSDRSSYNEQFF
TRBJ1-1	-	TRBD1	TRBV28	TGTGCCAGCAGCCCCCCCCTGGGACAGGGGCGGACTGAAGCTTTCTTT	CASSPPLGQGRTEAFF
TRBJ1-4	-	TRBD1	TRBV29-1	TGCAGCGTTAGGGGGCGCCTCCTAAATGAAAAACTGTTTTTT	CSVRGRLLNEKLFF
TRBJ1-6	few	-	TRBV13	TGTGCCAGCAGCTCGTGGAGTTCACCCCTCCACTTT	CASSSWSSPLHF
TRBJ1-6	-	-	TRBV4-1	TGCGCCAGCAGCCAAGTGCCGGGAATAGATAATTCACCCCTCCACTTT	CASSQVPGIDNSPLHF
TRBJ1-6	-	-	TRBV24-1	TGTGCCACCAGAGGGGCCGTTGATTCACCCCTCCACTTT	CATRGAVDSPLHF
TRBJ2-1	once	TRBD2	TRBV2	TGTGCCAGCAGTGGGACTAGCGGACCATACAATGAGCAGTTCTTC	CASSGTSGPYNEQFF
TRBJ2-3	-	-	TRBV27	TGTGCCAGCAGTCCGAGAGGAGGGACGGGGACAGATACGCAGTATTTT	CASSPRGGTGTDTQYF
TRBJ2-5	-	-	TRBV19	TGTGCCAGTAGTCAAGGACAGATCCAAGAGACCCAGTACTTC	CASSQGQIQETQYF
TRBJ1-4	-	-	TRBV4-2	TGTGCCAGCAGCCAAGTTTGGCAGGGAAGCGAAAAACTGTTTTTT	CASSQVWQGSEKLFF
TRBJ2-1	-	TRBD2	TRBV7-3	TGTGCCAGCAGCTTTAGCGCGGGAGAGCTTTACAATGAGCAGTTCTTC	CASSFSAGELYNEQFF
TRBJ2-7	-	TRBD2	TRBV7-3	TGTGCCAGCAGCTTACGGCTAGCGGGACCCTACGAGCAGTACTTC	CASSLRLAGPYEQYF
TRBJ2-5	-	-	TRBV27	TGTGCCAGCAGTTTAATGACAGAAGAGACCCAGTACTTC	CASSLMTEETQYF
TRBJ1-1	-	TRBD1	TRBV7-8	TGTGCCAGCAGCTCCGCTGGACAGGGTGGGACTGAAGCTTTCTTT	CASSSAGQGGTEAFF
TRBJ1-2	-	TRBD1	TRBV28	TGTGCCAGCAGTTCGGGACAGGCGGATGGCTACACCTTC	CASSSGQADGYTF
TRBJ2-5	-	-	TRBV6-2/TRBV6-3	TGTGCCAGCAGTTCCCAGGGGCGAGTGGAGACCCAGTACTTC	CASSSQGRVETQYF
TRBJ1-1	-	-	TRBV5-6	TGTGCCAGCAGCTTTACAGGAATAAACACTGAAGCTTTCTTT	CASSFTGINTEAFF
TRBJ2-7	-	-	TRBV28	TGTGCCAGCAGTTCTCCCGCGACACCTACCCTATACGAGCAGTACTTC	CASSSPATPTLYEQYF
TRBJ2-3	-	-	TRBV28	TGTGCCAGCAGTTTAGGTGGGAGGCTCGGCACAGATACGCAGTATTTT	CASSLGGRLGTDTQYF
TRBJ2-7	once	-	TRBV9	TGTGCCAGCAGCGTAGTTTCGGTAGGGGCCTACGAGCAGTACTTC	CASSVVSVGAYEQYF
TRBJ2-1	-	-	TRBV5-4	TGTGCCAGCAGCCCTAGGGGGGGCTCCTACAATGAGCAGTTCTTC	CASSPRGGSYNEQFF
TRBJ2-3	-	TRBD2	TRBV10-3	TGTGCCATCAGCGGGAAGCGGGAGGGCACAGATACGCAGTATTTT	CAISGKREGTDTQYF
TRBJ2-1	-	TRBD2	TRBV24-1	TGTGCCACCAGTGGGCTAACTAGCGAGGCCTACAATGAGCAGTTCTTC	CATSGLTSEAYNEQFF
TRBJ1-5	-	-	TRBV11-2	TGTGCCAGCAGCTTAGGGACAGTATATAGCAATCAGCCCCAGCATTTT	CASSLGTVYSNQPQHF
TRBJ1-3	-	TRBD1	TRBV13	TGTGCCAGCAGCTCCGACCCGGGACAGGGAACTGGAAACACCATATATTTT	CASSSDPGQGTGNTIYF
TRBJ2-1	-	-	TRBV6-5	TGTGCCAGCAGACAACTAGACTCCTACAATGAGCAGTTCTTC	CASRQLDSYNEQFF
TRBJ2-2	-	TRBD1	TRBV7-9	TGTGCCATCAAGGGGGCGCCTTACAGCGAGAACACCGGGGAGCTGTTTTTT	CAIKGAPYSENTGELFF
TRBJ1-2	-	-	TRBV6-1	TGTGCCAGCAGTGAACAAGAAGGAGATATGGACTATGGCTACACCTTC	CASSEQEGDMDYGYTF
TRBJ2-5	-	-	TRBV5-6	TGTGCCAGCAGCTTGGGGGGGCAGGAAGAGACCCAGTACTTC	CASSLGGQEETQYF
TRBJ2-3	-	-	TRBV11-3	TGTGCCAGCAGCTTAGGCCCCTACGATACGCAGTATTTT	CASSLGPYDTQYF
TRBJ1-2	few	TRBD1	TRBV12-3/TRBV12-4	TGTGCCAGCATCCTGGACAGGGCGAATGGCTACACCTTC	CASILDRANGYTF
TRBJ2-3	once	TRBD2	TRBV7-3	TGTGCCAGCAGCTCAGAACTAGCGGGAGCGCAGTATTTT	CASSSELAGAQYF
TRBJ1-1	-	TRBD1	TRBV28	TGTGCCAGCAGTTTATCGAGGGGGCTGCCTGAAGCTTTCTTT	CASSLSRGLPEAFF